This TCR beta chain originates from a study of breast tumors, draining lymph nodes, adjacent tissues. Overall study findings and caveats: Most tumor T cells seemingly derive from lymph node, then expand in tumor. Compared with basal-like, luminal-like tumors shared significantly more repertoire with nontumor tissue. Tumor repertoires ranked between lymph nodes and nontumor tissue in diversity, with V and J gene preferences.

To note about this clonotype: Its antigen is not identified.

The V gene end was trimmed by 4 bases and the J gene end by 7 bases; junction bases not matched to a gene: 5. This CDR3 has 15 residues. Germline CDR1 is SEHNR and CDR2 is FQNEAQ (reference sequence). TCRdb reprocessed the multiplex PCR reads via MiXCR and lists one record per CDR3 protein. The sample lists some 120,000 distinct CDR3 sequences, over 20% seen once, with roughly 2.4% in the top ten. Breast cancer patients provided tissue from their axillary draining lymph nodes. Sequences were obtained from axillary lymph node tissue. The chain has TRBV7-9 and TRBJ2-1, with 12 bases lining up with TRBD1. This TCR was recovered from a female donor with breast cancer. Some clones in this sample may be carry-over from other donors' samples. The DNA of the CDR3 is TGTGCCAGCAGCTCCCTGGGACAGGGGGCTAATGAGCAGTTCTTC. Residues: CASSSLGQGANEQFF. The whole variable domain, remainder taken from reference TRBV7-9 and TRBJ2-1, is DTGVSQNPRHKITKRGQNVTFRCDPISEHNRLYWYRQTLGQGPEFLTYFQNEAQLEKSRLLSDRFSAERPKGSFSTLEIQRTEQGDSAMYLCASSSLGQGANEQFFGPGTRLTVL.